This T cell receptor beta chain is from a study of regulatory T cells in long-lasting Graves disease. The sample's time point: newly diagnosed GD, antithyroid drugs for less than 3 months. Generation of the TCR library employed RNA extracted from PBMCs. With 2 bases removed from V and 0 bases from J, the gap between germline ends came to 9 bases. The germline CDR1 and CDR2 sequences are SEHNR and FQNEAQ (reference sequence). The CDR3 contains 15 residues. The TCR beta library used iRepertoire HTBI primers with Arm-PCR amplification of CDR3. MiXCR was run by TCRdb on the multiplex PCR reads, yielding one entry per CDR3 protein. Found here are hundreds of thousands of distinct CDR3 sequences, 16% of them singletons; the top ten hold approximately 30%. The data were also submitted as part of a second study, on T cells in Graves' hyperthyroidism and ophthalmopathy. That investigation notes: Diagnostic decisions used clinical symptoms, serum thyroxine and TRAb, thyroid ultrasound and orbital computed tomography.

Sample: peripheral blood mononuclear cells (PBMCs), taken at new diagnosis, from a patient treated with antithyroid drugs. This receptor was obtained from a man aged 35-49 years with Graves disease. This chain connects TRBV7-9 to TRBJ2-3, with unresolved D. The DNA of the CDR3 is TGTGCCAGCAGCTTAAAAGGAGCTAGCACAGATACGCAGTATTTT. Translated: CASSLKGASTDTQYF. Using reference TRBV7-9 and TRBJ2-3 for the parts outside the CDR3, the full variable domain is DTGVSQNPRHKITKRGQNVTFRCDPISEHNRLYWYRQTLGQGPEFLTYFQNEAQLEKSRLLSDRFSAERPKGSFSTLEIQRTEQGDSAMYLCASSLKGASTDTQYFGPGTRLTVL.